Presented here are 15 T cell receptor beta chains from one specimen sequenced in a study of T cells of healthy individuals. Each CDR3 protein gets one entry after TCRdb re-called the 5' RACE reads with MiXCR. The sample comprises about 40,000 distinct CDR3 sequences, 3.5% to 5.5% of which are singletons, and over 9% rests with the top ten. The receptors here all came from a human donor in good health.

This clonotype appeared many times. CDR3 region: CSVAGGENTIYF. The CDR3 DNA follows: TGCAGCGTTGCGGGTGGTGAAAACACCATATATTTT. The chain couples TRBV29-1 to TRBJ1-3, with D unclear. Per the germline V gene, CDR1 is SQVTM and CDR2 is ANQGSEA. The CDR3 covers 12 residues. V gave up 4 bases and J gave up 6 bases, with 10 bases separating them.

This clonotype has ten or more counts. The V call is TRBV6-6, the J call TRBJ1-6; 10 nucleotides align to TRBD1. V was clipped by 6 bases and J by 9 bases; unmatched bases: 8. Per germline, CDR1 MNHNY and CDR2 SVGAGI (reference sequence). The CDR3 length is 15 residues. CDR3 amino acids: CASRSEGQGLSPLHF. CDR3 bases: TGTGCCAGCAGAAGCGAGGGACAGGGGCTTTCACCCCTCCACTTT.

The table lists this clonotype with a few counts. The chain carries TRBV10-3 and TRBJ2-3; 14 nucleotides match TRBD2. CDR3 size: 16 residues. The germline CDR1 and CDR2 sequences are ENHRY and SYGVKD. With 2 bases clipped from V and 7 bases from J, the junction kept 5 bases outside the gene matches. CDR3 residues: CAISEQGLAGVNTQYF. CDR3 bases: TGTGCCATCAGTGAGCAGGGACTAGCGGGAGTAAATACGCAGTATTTT.

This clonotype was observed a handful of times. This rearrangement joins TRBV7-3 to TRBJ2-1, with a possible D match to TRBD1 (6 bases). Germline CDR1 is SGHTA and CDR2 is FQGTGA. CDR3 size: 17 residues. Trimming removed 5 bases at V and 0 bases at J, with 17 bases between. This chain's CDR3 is CASSPNSAGASYNEQFF. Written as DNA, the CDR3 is TGTGCCAGCAGCCCAAACTCGGCAGGGGCCTCCTACAATGAGCAGTTCTTC.

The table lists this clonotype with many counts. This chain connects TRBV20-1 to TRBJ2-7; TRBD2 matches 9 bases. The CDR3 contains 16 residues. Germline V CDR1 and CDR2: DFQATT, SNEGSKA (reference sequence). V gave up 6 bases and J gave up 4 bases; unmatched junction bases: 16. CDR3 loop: CSAPPSATSGSYEQYF. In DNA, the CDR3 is TGCAGTGCCCCACCTAGCGCCACTAGCGGGTCGTACGAGCAGTACTTC.

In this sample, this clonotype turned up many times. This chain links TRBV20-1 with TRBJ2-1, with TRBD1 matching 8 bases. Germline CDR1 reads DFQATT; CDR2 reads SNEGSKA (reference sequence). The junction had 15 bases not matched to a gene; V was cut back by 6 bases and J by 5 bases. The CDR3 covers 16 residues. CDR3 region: CSAPSPRTGNNNEQFF. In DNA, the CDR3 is TGCAGTGCCCCCAGTCCAAGGACAGGGAACAACAATGAGCAGTTCTTC.

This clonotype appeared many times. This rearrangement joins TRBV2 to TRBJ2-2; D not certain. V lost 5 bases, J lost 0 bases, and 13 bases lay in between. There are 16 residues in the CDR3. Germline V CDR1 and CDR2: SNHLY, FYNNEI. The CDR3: CASSTFETPNTGELFF. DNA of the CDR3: TGTGCCAGCAGTACCTTCGAGACGCCGAACACCGGGGAGCTGTTTTTT.

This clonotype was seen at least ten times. The chain's CDR3 is CASRLSNPVMNTEAFF. CDR3 DNA sequence: TGTGCCAGCAGACTTTCCAATCCGGTCATGAACACTGAAGCTTTCTTT. This chain joins TRBV5-8 and TRBJ1-1, with no clear D. The CDR3 has 16 amino acids. Germline V gene lookup returns CDR1 SGHTS and CDR2 YDEGEE. V was cut by 5 bases and J by 0 bases, with 17 bases left in between.

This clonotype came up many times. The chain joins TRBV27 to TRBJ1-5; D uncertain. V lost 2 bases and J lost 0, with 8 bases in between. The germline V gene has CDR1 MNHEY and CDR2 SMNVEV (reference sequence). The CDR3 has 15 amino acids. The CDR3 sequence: CASSLGSLSNQPQHF. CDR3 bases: TGTGCCAGCAGTTTAGGGTCTCTTAGCAATCAGCCCCAGCATTTT.

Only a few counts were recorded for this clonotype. CDR3 in DNA: TGCGCCAGCAGCGCCGGGACAGGGGTTTCCGAGCAGTACTTC. It is translated as CASSAGTGVSEQYF. The rearrangement links TRBV5-1 to TRBJ2-7; 10 nucleotides agree with TRBD1. CDR1 is SGHRS and CDR2 is YFSETQ in the germline V gene. The ends lost 4 bases at V and 6 bases at J; junction bases unmatched: 7. The CDR3 has 14 residues. The whole variable domain, remainder taken from reference TRBV5-1 and TRBJ2-7, is KAGVTQTPRYLIKTRGQQVTLSCSPISGHRSVSWYQQTPGQGLQFLFEYFSETQRNKGNFPGRFSGRQFSNSRSEMNVSTLELGDSALYLCASSAGTGVSEQYFGPGTRLTVT.

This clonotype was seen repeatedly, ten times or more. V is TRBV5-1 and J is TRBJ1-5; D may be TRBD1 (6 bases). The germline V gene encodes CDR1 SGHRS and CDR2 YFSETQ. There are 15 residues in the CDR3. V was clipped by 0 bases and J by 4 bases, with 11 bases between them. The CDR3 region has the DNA TGCGCCAGCAGCTTGGGTACAGGGATAAATCAGCCCCAGCATTTT. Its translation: CASSLGTGINQPQHF.

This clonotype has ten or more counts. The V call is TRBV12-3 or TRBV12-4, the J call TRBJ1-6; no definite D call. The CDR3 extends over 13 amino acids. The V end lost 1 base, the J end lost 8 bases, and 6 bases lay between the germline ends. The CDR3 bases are TGTGCCAGCAGTTTAGAAGGCTATTCACCCCTCCACTTT. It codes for CASSLEGYSPLHF.

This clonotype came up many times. In DNA form, the CDR3 reads TGTGCCAGCAGTTACTCGGCGGGGGGGATCCACGAGCAGTACTTC. It translates to CASSYSAGGIHEQYF. This chain connects TRBV6-6 to TRBJ2-7, with 9 bases lining up with TRBD2. Germline loops: CDR1 MNHNY, CDR2 SVGAGI (reference sequence). V shed 0 bases, J shed 5 bases, and the junction held 5 bases outside the gene matches. The length of the CDR3 is 15 residues.

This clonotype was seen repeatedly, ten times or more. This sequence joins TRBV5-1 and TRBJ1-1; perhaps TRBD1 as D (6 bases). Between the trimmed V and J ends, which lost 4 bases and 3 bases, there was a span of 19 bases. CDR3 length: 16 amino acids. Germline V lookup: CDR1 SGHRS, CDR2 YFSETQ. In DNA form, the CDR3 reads TGCGCCAGCAGCCTGGGCCGGGGACCAGGGGACACTGAAGCTTTCTTT. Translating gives CASSLGRGPGDTEAFF.

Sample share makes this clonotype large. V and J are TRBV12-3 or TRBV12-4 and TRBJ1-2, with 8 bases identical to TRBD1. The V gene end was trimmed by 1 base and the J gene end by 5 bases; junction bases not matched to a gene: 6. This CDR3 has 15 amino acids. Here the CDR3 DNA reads TGTGCCAGCAGTTTAGAGGCAGGGGGCGTTTATGGCTACACCTTC. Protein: CASSLEAGGVYGYTF.